Below are 22 T cell receptor beta chains sequenced from a single sample in a study of blood T cell repertoires in COVID-19. Sequenced by immunoSEQ multiplex PCR; TCRdb stores in-frame clones only, minus some. Altogether approximately 200,000 clones are present, approximately 84% being singletons, with the ten largest covering 7% to 9%. The sequenced sample was PBMCs or T cells enriched from blood (not recorded which). These receptors were obtained from a man aged 35-49 years who had recovered from COVID-19.

This chain joins TRBV7-2 and TRBJ2-7; a weak D match, TRBD1 (6 bases). This CDR3 has 11 amino acids. Trimming removed 5 bases at V and 6 bases at J, with 8 bases between. Per the germline V gene, CDR1 is SGHTA and CDR2 is FQGNSA. CDR3 sequence (DNA): TGTGCCAGCAGCCAAGGGGGCGAGCAGTACTTC. The encoded protein is CASSQGGEQYF.

This chain links TRBV6-2 or TRBV6-3 with TRBJ2-2; tentative D call: TRBD1 (6 bases). The CDR3 is 14 residues long. From germline, CDR1 is MNHEY and CDR2 SVGEGT. V was clipped by 5 bases and J by 6 bases, with 13 bases between them. Here the CDR3 reads CASSPYRDAGELFF. Here the CDR3 DNA reads TGTGCCAGCAGTCCATACAGGGACGCCGGGGAGCTGTTTTTT.

This clone occurred a few times. The chain combines TRBV2 with TRBJ1-6, with D possibly being TRBD1 (5 bases). V was cut by 6 bases and J by 14 bases, with 11 bases left in between. The CDR3 length is 11 residues. Germline V gene lookup returns CDR1 SNHLY and CDR2 FYNNEI. This CDR3 reads CASRVTGSLHF. CDR3 DNA sequence: TGTGCCAGCAGGGTTACAGGATCCCTCCACTTT.

A single count supports this clone. The rearrangement joins TRBV5-5 to TRBJ2-3; no clear D gene. CDR3 length: 11 amino acids. Trimming shortened V by 0 bases and J by 7 bases, and 3 bases separated the two germline ends. CDR1 is SGHKS and CDR2 is YYEKEE in the germline V gene (reference sequence). CDR3 sequence (DNA): TGTGCCAGCAGCTTGGACTATACGCAGTATTTT. Its protein product is CASSLDYTQYF. Based on the CDR3 plus reference TRBV5-5 and TRBJ2-3, the full variable domain is DAGVTQSPTHLIKTRGQQVTLRCSPISGHKSVSWYQQVLGQGPQFIFQYYEKEERGRGNFPDRFSARQFPNYSSELNVNALLLGDSALYLCASSLDYTQYFGPGTRLTVL.

The rearrangement joins TRBV2 to TRBJ1-2; TRBD1 aligns across 9 bases. The CDR3 is 15 residues long. Looked up from germline, CDR1 is SNHLY and CDR2 is FYNNEI. The V gene end was trimmed by 5 bases and the J gene end by 8 bases; junction bases not matched to a gene: 12. CDR3 sequence: CASSKTTTGGDGYTF. The CDR3 nucleotides read TGTGCCAGCAGTAAAACCACCACAGGGGGCGACGGCTACACCTTC.

The rearrangement joins TRBV4-1 to TRBJ1-2; D gene unclear. Germline V lookup: CDR1 MGHRA, CDR2 YSYEKL. CDR3 length equals 14 residues. V gave up 0 bases and J gave up 4 bases, with 9 bases separating them. CDR3: CASSQDPNSYGYTF. Here the CDR3 DNA reads TGCGCCAGCAGCCAAGATCCCAATTCCTATGGCTACACCTTC.

This sequence joins TRBV12-3 or TRBV12-4 and TRBJ2-7; the D gene is possibly TRBD1 (6 bases). V was cut by 5 bases and J by 7 bases, with 15 bases left in between. The CDR3 is 13 residues long. The CDR3 sequence is CASSRTGYGEQYF. CDR3 DNA sequence: TGTGCCAGCAGTAGAACAGGGTATGGGGAGCAGTACTTC.

The rearrangement links TRBV3-1 (or the pseudogene TRBV3-2) to TRBJ2-7; D remains unclear. Germline V gene lookup returns CDR1 LGHDT and CDR2 YNNKEL (reference sequence). This CDR3 is 15 amino acids long. V gave up 3 bases and J gave up 0 bases, with 12 bases separating them. The CDR3 protein is CASSQQALSSYEQYF. The CDR3 DNA is TGTGCCAGCAGCCAGCAAGCGTTAAGCTCCTACGAGCAGTACTTC.

The chain joins TRBV4-2 to TRBJ1-2; no reliable D call. V gave up 1 base and J gave up 3 bases, with 6 bases separating them. The CDR3 is 13 amino acids. Germline CDR1 reads LGHNA; CDR2 reads YNFKEQ. The CDR3, as DNA: TGTGCCAGCAGCCAAGGAACGGACTATGGCTACACCTTC. This encodes CASSQGTDYGYTF.

The V and J genes are TRBV29-1 and TRBJ1-1; D is undetermined. The CDR3 sequence is 11 residues long. The V end was cut by 1 base, the J end by 2 bases, with 2 bases between. Germline V gene lookup returns CDR1 SQVTM and CDR2 ANQGSEA. As DNA, the CDR3 is TGCAGCGTTGAAGCAAACACTGAAGCTTTCTTT. Encoded protein: CSVEANTEAFF.

The gene calls are TRBV4-1 and TRBJ1-1; D unclear. Germline V CDR1 and CDR2: MGHRA, YSYEKL. The CDR3 has 14 residues. V lost 3 bases and J lost 5, with 13 bases in between. CDR3 DNA sequence: TGCGCCAGCAGCCAGGCGGATGTTCGGACTGAAGCTTTCTTT. Encoded protein: CASSQADVRTEAFF.

V is TRBV5-1 and J is TRBJ2-3, with TRBD2 as a possible D gene (5 bases). Trimming stripped 2 bases from V and 2 bases from J, with 9 bases between. The CDR3 is 14 residues long. CDR1 is SGHRS and CDR2 is YFSETQ in the germline V gene. This CDR3 reads CASSFPGNTDTQYF. In DNA, the CDR3 is TGCGCCAGCAGCTTCCCGGGAAACACAGATACGCAGTATTTT.

The chain carries TRBV6-5 and TRBJ1-1; no reliable D call. With 0 bases removed from V and 4 bases from J, the gap between germline ends came to 9 bases. The CDR3 has 14 amino acids. Germline CDR1 MNHEY, CDR2 SVGAGI. CDR3 sequence reads: CASSYSFPSTEAFF. For the CDR3, the DNA is TGTGCCAGCAGTTACTCCTTCCCGAGCACTGAAGCTTTCTTT.

J is TRBJ2-2 and V is TRBV5-1; 8 bases are shared with TRBD2. This CDR3 comprises 15 residues. V gave up 2 bases and J gave up 6 bases; unmatched junction bases: 6. Germline CDR1 is SGHRS and CDR2 is YFSETQ. CDR3 amino acids: CASSFFLRGAGELFF. The CDR3 DNA follows: TGCGCCAGCAGCTTTTTCTTGCGGGGGGCCGGGGAGCTGTTTTTT.

This chain joins TRBV6-6 and TRBJ1-4; D remains unclear. The CDR3 consists of 12 residues. CDR1 and CDR2 (germline): MNHNY, SVGAGI (reference sequence). The ends were cut back, 4 bases at V and 8 bases at J, with 8 bases in the middle. The CDR3 spells CASSSFGEKLFF. The CDR3 DNA reads as TGTGCCAGCAGTTCTTTCGGGGAAAAACTGTTTTTT.

V usage is TRBV15 and J usage is TRBJ2-7; 8 nucleotides match TRBD1. J gave up 3 bases and V 8 bases, and 9 bases lay outside the gene matches. Germline V gives CDR1 LNHNV, CDR2 YYDKDF (reference sequence). The CDR3 is 14 residues long. The CDR3 loop reads CATGLDRGNYEQYF. In DNA, the CDR3 is TGTGCCACCGGTCTAGACAGGGGAAACTACGAGCAGTACTTC.

J is TRBJ1-2 and V is TRBV3-1 (or the pseudogene TRBV3-2); 10 nucleotides line up with TRBD1. The CDR3 loop spans 15 amino acids. Per germline, CDR1 LGHDT and CDR2 YNNKEL (reference sequence). After removal of 3 bases from V and 6 bases from J, the junction contained 7 bases not matched to a gene. CDR3: CASSHLDRGVNGYTF. CDR3 coding DNA: TGTGCCAGCAGCCATTTGGACAGGGGGGTAAATGGCTACACCTTC.

The chain joins TRBV24-1 to TRBJ2-1, with TRBD2 matching 9 bases. The V and J ends lost 0 bases and 7 bases, in that order; junction bases with no gene match: 6. The germline gives CDR1 KGHDR, CDR2 SFDVKD. The CDR3 loop spans 16 amino acids. The CDR3 loop is CATSDLAAGGSNEQFF. The CDR3 region has the DNA TGTGCCACCAGTGATTTGGCAGCGGGGGGTAGTAATGAGCAGTTCTTC.

The V and J genes are TRBV2 and TRBJ1-3, with 8 bases identical to TRBD1. The germline gives CDR1 SNHLY, CDR2 FYNNEI. V was clipped by 6 bases and J by 0 bases; unmatched bases: 1. The CDR3 has 14 residues. DNA for the CDR3: TGTGCCAGCAGGGGGACAGGCTCTGGAAACACCATATATTTT. Translating gives CASRGTGSGNTIYF.

This CDR3 reads CASSPPGLAGGTQETQYF. The CDR3 DNA sequence: TGTGCCAGCTCACCACCGGGACTAGCGGGGGGGACACAAGAGACCCAGTACTTC. This chain links TRBV18 with TRBJ2-5; TRBD2 matches 16 bases. The CDR3 is 18 residues long. V dropped 0 bases and J dropped 2; count of bases not matched to a gene: 3. CDR1 and CDR2 from the germline V gene are KGHSH and LQKENI.

The rearrangement uses TRBV5-1 and TRBJ1-5, with D possibly being TRBD1 (5 bases). The V end lost 5 bases, the J end lost 0 bases, and 21 bases lay between the germline ends. CDR1 and CDR2 (germline): SGHRS, YFSETQ. The CDR3 extends over 18 amino acids. The CDR3 bases are TGCGCCAGCAGTCCCGTTAGGGGAAGAGTGTATAGCAATCAGCCCCAGCATTTT. It yields the protein CASSPVRGRVYSNQPQHF.

This clone appeared once. The chain links TRBV19 to TRBJ2-1; 8 bases match TRBD2. Per the germline V gene, CDR1 is LNHDA and CDR2 is SQIVND (reference sequence). CDR3 length equals 14 residues. The V segment lost 2 bases and the J segment 4 bases; nucleotides outside the gene matches: 1. The CDR3 DNA sequence: TGTGCCAGTAGTATACGGGGGGGTTACAATGAGCAGTTCTTC. Its protein product is CASSIRGGYNEQFF.